Sequencing of this T cell receptor beta chain was carried out in a study of blood T cell repertoires in COVID-19. With 3 bases removed from V and 3 bases from J, the gap between germline ends came to 12 bases. The length of the CDR3 is 14 residues. Germline assignment: CDR1 SGDLS and CDR2 YYNGEE. The repertoire was sequenced with immunoSEQ multiplex PCR; TCRdb's copy has only in-frame clones and lacks some. The table records 200,000 to 300,000 clones, roughly 88% of them present only once. The sequenced material came from peripheral blood. The chain links TRBV9 to TRBJ1-1; the D gene is possibly TRBD1 (5 bases). This clonotype was sampled from a man in his forties who had recovered from COVID-19. The DNA of the CDR3 is TGTGCCAGCAGCGCCGATGGGACTTACACTGAAGCTTTCTTT. Its protein product is CASSADGTYTEAFF.